The 26 T cell receptor beta chains below were found in one sample sequenced in a study of blood T cell repertoires in COVID-19. The table came from immunoSEQ multiplex PCR; TCRdb's copy has only in-frame clones and leaves some out. Altogether under 300,000 clones are present, 86% being singletons, with the ten largest covering 2.5% to 3.5%. The specimen was peripheral blood. These receptors all stem from a woman aged 25 to 39 with active or convalescent COVID-19.

This chain joins TRBV5-5 and TRBJ1-4, with 10 bases aligning to TRBD1. V lost 6 bases and J lost 7; bases outside the gene matches: 12. This CDR3 comprises 16 residues. Germline V gene sequence: CDR1 SGHKS, CDR2 YYEKEE (reference sequence). The CDR3 protein is CASTGTGDWSSEKLFF. The CDR3 DNA reads TGTGCCAGCACCGGGACAGGGGATTGGTCCTCTGAAAAACTGTTTTTT.

The V call is TRBV6-6, the J call TRBJ2-5; 11 nucleotides align to TRBD2. The V gene end was trimmed by 5 bases and the J gene end by 1 base; junction bases not matched to a gene: 15. This CDR3 spans 19 amino acids. CDR1 is MNHNY and CDR2 is SVGAGI in the germline V gene (reference sequence). CDR3 nucleotides: TGTGCCAGCAGTCATCGGACTAGCGGGTGGCTGGGTGGCCAAGAGACCCAGTACTTC. Its protein product is CASSHRTSGWLGGQETQYF.

This chain joins TRBV18 and TRBJ2-3; perhaps TRBD1 as D (6 bases). The CDR3 is 13 amino acids. The V end lost 0 bases, the J end lost 13 bases, and 14 bases lay between the germline ends. Germline values: CDR1 KGHSH, CDR2 LQKENI. The CDR3 sequence: CASSPPWQGLEYF. The CDR3, as DNA: TGTGCCAGCTCACCACCGTGGCAGGGGTTGGAGTATTTT.

The chain has TRBV21-1 and TRBJ1-1; the D call TRBD1 from the table was never checked on the DNA. TRBV21-1 constitutes a pseudogene. CDR3 length: 17 amino acids. CDR3 sequence: CASSPTEIWTGNTEAFF. CDR3 nucleotides: TGTGCCAGCAGCCCCACCGAAATATGGACAGGGAACACTGAAGCTTTCTTT.

This clone was seen at least ten times. This chain joins TRBV4-1 and TRBJ2-3; 8 bases match TRBD2. From germline, CDR1 is MGHRA and CDR2 YSYEKL. Trimming removed 5 bases from V and 4 bases from J; junction bases left unmatched: 2. This CDR3 is built from 13 residues. Here the CDR3 reads CASSVGGADTQYF. The CDR3 region has the DNA TGCGCCAGCAGCGTCGGGGGGGCAGATACGCAGTATTTT.

The chain couples TRBV5-1 to TRBJ2-2; D unclear. Germline loops: CDR1 SGHRS, CDR2 YFSETQ. V lost 3 bases and J 10 bases, leaving 10 bases between the germline ends. The CDR3 totals 12 residues. CDR3 amino acids: CASSYPQQELFF. The CDR3 DNA follows: TGCGCCAGCAGCTACCCACAGCAGGAGCTGTTTTTT.

This rearrangement joins TRBV10-3 to TRBJ2-3; D is perhaps TRBD1 (7 bases). Germline V gene lookup returns CDR1 ENHRY and CDR2 SYGVKD. This CDR3 has 13 amino acids. The CDR3 DNA sequence: TGTGTGGGGGGACAGATTCTCACAGATACGCAGTATTTT. This gives the protein CVGGQILTDTQYF.

This rearrangement joins TRBV19 to TRBJ2-2; 8 bases fit TRBD2. The V gene end was trimmed by 3 bases and the J gene end by 3 bases; junction bases not matched to a gene: 15. The V gene's germline CDR1 is LNHDA and CDR2 SQIVND (reference sequence). The CDR3 is 19 amino acids. As DNA, the CDR3 is TGTGCCAGTAGTATTTCCCAGGGAGGAGGCGGGAGGTACACCGGGGAGCTGTTTTTT. Amino acid sequence: CASSISQGGGGRYTGELFF.

The chain recombines TRBV2 with TRBJ2-1; D may be TRBD2 (5 bases). CDR1 SNHLY and CDR2 FYNNEI come from the germline V gene. The CDR3 has 15 residues. V lost 4 bases to trimming and J lost 7 bases, with 17 bases between them. The CDR3 here is CASSGTRGGRNEQFF. The CDR3 nucleotides read TGTGCCAGCAGTGGGACCCGAGGAGGTAGGAATGAGCAGTTCTTC.

The chain carries TRBV28 and TRBJ2-5; D is possibly TRBD2 (7 bases). Per germline, CDR1 MDHEN and CDR2 SYDVKM. CDR3 length equals 13 residues. Trimming shortened V by 8 bases and J by 4 bases, and 14 bases separated the two germline ends. Here the CDR3 reads CASGGGGRETQYF. As DNA, the CDR3 is TGTGCCAGCGGTGGGGGGGGCAGAGAGACCCAGTACTTC.

This chain connects TRBV28 to TRBJ1-5; 12 bases map to TRBD1. CDR1 is MDHEN, CDR2 SYDVKM, per germline. CDR3 size: 18 residues. Unmatched junction bases numbered 9, after V lost 4 bases and J lost 2 bases. The CDR3 loop is CASSYPGQGAFGNQPQHF. The CDR3 DNA follows: TGTGCCAGCAGTTATCCGGGACAGGGGGCGTTCGGCAATCAGCCCCAGCATTTT.

For this clone: Relative to the germline gene, one junction end is altered; a read error may explain this. The genes are TRBV29-1 and TRBJ1-2; D remains unclear. Looked up from germline, CDR1 is SQVTM and CDR2 is ANQGSEA. The CDR3 extends over 13 amino acids. The CDR3, as DNA: TGCAACGTTGAATTCGTGCGGGCCTATGGCTACACCTTC. This sequence encodes CNVEFVRAYGYTF.

This rearrangement joins TRBV5-1 to TRBJ1-3; D is uncertain. This CDR3 is built from 18 residues. Trimming removed 0 bases at V and 0 bases at J, with 16 bases between. Germline CDR1 reads SGHRS; CDR2 reads YFSETQ. The CDR3 loop reads CASSLGNSNSFSGNTIYF. The CDR3, as DNA: TGCGCCAGCAGCTTGGGCAACTCGAACAGTTTCTCTGGAAACACCATATATTTT.

V is TRBV28 and J is TRBJ2-1, with D possibly being TRBD1 (6 bases). From germline, CDR1 is MDHEN and CDR2 SYDVKM. The CDR3 totals 15 residues. V was clipped by 3 bases and J by 0 bases, with 9 bases between them. CDR3 DNA: TGTGCCAGCAGTTTGTCAGGGGCCTCCTACAATGAGCAGTTCTTC. Its protein is CASSLSGASYNEQFF.

This chain links TRBV7-8 with TRBJ1-5; D might be TRBD1 (6 bases). In germline, CDR1 is SGHVS, CDR2 FQNEAQ. V was clipped by 2 bases and J by 1 base, with 12 bases between them. The CDR3 consists of 16 residues. CDR3 DNA sequence: TGTGCCAGCAGCTTACTAGAGGGGGGGAGCAATCAGCCCCAGCATTTT. Protein: CASSLLEGGSNQPQHF. The full variable domain, in which reference TRBV7-8 and TRBJ1-5 provide the parts outside the CDR3, is GAGVSQSPRYKVAKRGQDVALRCDPISGHVSLFWYQQALGQGPEFLTYFQNEAQLDKSGLPSDRFFAERPEGSVSTLKIQRTQQEDSAVYLCASSLLEGGSNQPQHFGDGTRLSIL.

The chain uses TRBV19 and TRBJ2-3; D ambiguous. Germline V gene data show CDR1 as LNHDA and CDR2 as SQIVND (reference sequence). V was cut by 5 bases and J by 2 bases, with 14 bases left in between. The CDR3 covers 15 residues. CDR3: CASSPLRVSTDTQYF. The CDR3 DNA follows: TGTGCCAGTAGTCCCCTCCGGGTCTCCACAGATACGCAGTATTTT.

This sequence joins TRBV5-1 and TRBJ2-5; TRBD2 aligns across 15 bases. Unmatched junction bases numbered 3, after V lost 4 bases and J lost 2 bases. Germline values: CDR1 SGHRS, CDR2 YFSETQ. The CDR3 contains 16 residues. CDR3 DNA: TGCGCCAGCAGCGGCGGACTAGCGGGGGGGCAAGAGACCCAGTACTTC. Translating it yields CASSGGLAGGQETQYF.

The rearrangement uses TRBV13 and TRBJ2-1; D remains unclear. The CDR3 runs 12 residues. Trimming stripped 1 base from V and 7 bases from J, with 5 bases between. CDR1 and CDR2 from the germline V gene are PRHDT and FYEKMQ (reference sequence). DNA for the CDR3: TGTGCCAGCAGCTTAGAGGAGAATGAGCAGTTCTTC. Amino acids: CASSLEENEQFF. Supplemented by reference TRBV13 and TRBJ2-1, the full variable domain reads AAGVIQSPRHLIKEKRETATLKCYPIPRHDTVYWYQQGPGQDPQFLISFYEKMQSDKGSIPDRFSAQQFSDYHSELNMSSLELGDSALYFCASSLEENEQFFGPGTRLTVL.

Of note for this clone: This sample includes further DNA sequences coding for the same CDR3. The genes are TRBV19 and TRBJ2-3; D might be TRBD1 (5 bases). The germline CDR1 and CDR2 sequences are LNHDA and SQIVND (reference sequence). The CDR3 extends over 15 amino acids. Trimming shortened V by 3 bases and J by 1 base, and 11 bases separated the two germline ends. Here the CDR3 reads CASSIPGRGTDTQYF. For the CDR3, the DNA is TGTGCCAGTAGTATTCCCGGCAGGGGCACAGATACGCAGTATTTT.

The rearrangement uses TRBV5-6 and TRBJ2-5, with D unresolved. This CDR3 region has 14 residues. The V end lost 0 bases, the J end lost 5 bases, and 11 bases lay between the germline ends. The germline V gene encodes CDR1 SGHDT and CDR2 YYEEEE. In nucleotides, the CDR3 is TGTGCCAGCAGCTTGGCGGCGGTCCAGGAGACCCAGTACTTC. Translation gives CASSLAAVQETQYF.

This chain connects TRBV6-2 or TRBV6-3 to TRBJ1-5, with 7 positions matching TRBD1. This CDR3 comprises 14 residues. Germline trimming cut 6 bases from V and 3 bases from J; bases unmatched to any gene: 5. Per germline, CDR1 MNHEY and CDR2 SVGEGT. The CDR3 reads CASSLGQTNQPQHF. The CDR3 bases are TGTGCCAGCAGCCTGGGACAGACCAATCAGCCCCAGCATTTT.

J is TRBJ2-2 and V is TRBV5-4, with 8 positions matching TRBD1. CDR3 size: 16 residues. Germline V gives CDR1 SGHNT, CDR2 YYREEE (reference sequence). J lost 5 bases, V lost 0 bases, and 6 bases had no gene match. The CDR3: CASSLGRRDRTGELFF. DNA of the CDR3: TGTGCCAGCAGCTTGGGGCGCCGGGACAGGACCGGGGAGCTGTTTTTT.

J is TRBJ2-2 and V is TRBV5-1; TRBD2 matches at 7 bases. CDR1 and CDR2 (germline): SGHRS, YFSETQ. V lost 4 bases, J lost 3 bases, and 9 bases stayed unmatched. There are 16 residues in the CDR3. The CDR3 protein is CASSPRQGGDTGELFF. CDR3 sequence (DNA): TGCGCCAGCAGCCCGAGGCAGGGAGGGGACACCGGGGAGCTGTTTTTT.

This clone was observed many times. This chain links TRBV5-1 with TRBJ2-5, with TRBD2 matching over 8 bases. This CDR3 has 13 amino acids. Germline CDR1 reads SGHRS; CDR2 reads YFSETQ. After removal of 0 bases from V and 14 bases from J, the junction contained 9 bases not matched to a gene. CDR3 sequence: CASSLEGGGLYYF. In DNA form, the CDR3 reads TGCGCCAGCAGCTTGGAAGGCGGGGGGCTCTATTACTTC. The variable domain in full, completed from reference TRBV5-1 and TRBJ2-5, reads KAGVTQTPRYLIKTRGQQVTLSCSPISGHRSVSWYQQTPGQGLQFLFEYFSETQRNKGNFPGRFSGRQFSNSRSEMNVSTLELGDSALYLCASSLEGGGLYYFGPGTRLLVL.

This clone was picked up a small number of times. The V and J genes are TRBV7-8 and TRBJ1-1, with 8 positions matching TRBD1. Germline CDR1 is SGHVS and CDR2 is FQNEAQ. V lost 5 bases and J lost 1; bases outside the gene matches: 6. The CDR3 sequence is 15 residues long. The CDR3 spells CASSQGATANTEAFF. Written as DNA, the CDR3 is TGTGCCAGCAGCCAGGGGGCGACAGCGAACACTGAAGCTTTCTTT.

V usage is TRBV27 and J usage is TRBJ2-7; 14 bases map to TRBD2. The germline CDR1 and CDR2 sequences are MNHEY and SMNVEV (reference sequence). V dropped 8 bases and J dropped 6; count of bases not matched to a gene: 6. The CDR3 covers 14 residues. CDR3 amino acids: CASGGLAGEAEQYF. The CDR3 region has the DNA TGTGCCAGCGGGGGACTAGCGGGGGAGGCCGAGCAGTACTTC.